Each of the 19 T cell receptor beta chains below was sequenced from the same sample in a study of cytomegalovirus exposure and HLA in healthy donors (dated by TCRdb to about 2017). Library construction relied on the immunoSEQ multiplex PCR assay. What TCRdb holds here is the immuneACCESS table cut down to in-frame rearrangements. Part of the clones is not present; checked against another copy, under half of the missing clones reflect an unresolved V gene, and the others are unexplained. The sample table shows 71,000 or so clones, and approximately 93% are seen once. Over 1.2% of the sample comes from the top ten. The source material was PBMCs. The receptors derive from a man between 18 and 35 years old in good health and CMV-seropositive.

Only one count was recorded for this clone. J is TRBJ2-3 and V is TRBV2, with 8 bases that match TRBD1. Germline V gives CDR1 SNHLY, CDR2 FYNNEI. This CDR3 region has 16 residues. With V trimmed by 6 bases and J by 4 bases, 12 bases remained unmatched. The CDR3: CASSYQGQGGADTQYF. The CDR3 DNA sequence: TGTGCCAGCAGCTACCAAGGACAGGGTGGGGCAGATACGCAGTATTTT.

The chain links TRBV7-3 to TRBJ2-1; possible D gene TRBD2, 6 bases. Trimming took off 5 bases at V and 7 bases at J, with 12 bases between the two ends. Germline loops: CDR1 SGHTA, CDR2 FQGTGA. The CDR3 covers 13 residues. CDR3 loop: CASSPTAGNEQFF. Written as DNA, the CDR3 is TGTGCCAGCAGCCCCACGGCGGGGAATGAGCAGTTCTTC.

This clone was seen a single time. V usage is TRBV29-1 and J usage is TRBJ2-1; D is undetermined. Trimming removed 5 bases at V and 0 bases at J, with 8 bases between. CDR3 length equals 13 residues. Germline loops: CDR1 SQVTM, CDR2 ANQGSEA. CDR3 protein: CSVLQDSYNEQFF. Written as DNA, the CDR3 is TGCAGCGTTTTACAAGACTCCTACAATGAGCAGTTCTTC.

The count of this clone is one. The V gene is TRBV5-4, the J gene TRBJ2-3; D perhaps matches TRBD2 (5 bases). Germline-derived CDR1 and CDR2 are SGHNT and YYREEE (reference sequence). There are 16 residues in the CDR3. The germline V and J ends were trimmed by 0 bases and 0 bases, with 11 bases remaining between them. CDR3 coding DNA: TGTGCCAGCAGCTTGGGGGTCGGGATTAGCACAGATACGCAGTATTTT. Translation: CASSLGVGISTDTQYF.

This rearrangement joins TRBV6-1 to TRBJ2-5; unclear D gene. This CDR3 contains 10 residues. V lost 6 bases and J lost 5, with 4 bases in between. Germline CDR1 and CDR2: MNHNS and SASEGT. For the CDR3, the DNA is TGTGCCAGCAGAGCGGAGACCCAGTACTTC. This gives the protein CASRAETQYF.

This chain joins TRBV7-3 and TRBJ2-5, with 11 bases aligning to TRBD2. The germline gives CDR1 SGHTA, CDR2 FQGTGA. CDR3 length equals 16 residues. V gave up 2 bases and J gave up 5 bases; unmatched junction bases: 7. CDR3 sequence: CASSLGLAGGGETQYF. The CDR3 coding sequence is TGTGCCAGCAGCTTAGGGCTAGCGGGGGGCGGCGAGACCCAGTACTTC.

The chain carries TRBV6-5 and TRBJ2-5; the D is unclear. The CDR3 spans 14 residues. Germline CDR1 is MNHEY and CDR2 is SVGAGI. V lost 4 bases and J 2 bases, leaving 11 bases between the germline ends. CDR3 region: CASSLGSHQETQYF. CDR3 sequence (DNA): TGTGCCAGCAGTTTGGGCTCCCATCAAGAGACCCAGTACTTC.

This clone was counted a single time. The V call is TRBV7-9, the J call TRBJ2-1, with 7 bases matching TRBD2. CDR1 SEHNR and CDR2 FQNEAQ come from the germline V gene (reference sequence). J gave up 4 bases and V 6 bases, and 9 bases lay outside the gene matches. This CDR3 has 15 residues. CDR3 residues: CASSKDLAAYNEQFF. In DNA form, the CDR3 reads TGTGCCAGCAGTAAGGATCTAGCGGCTTACAATGAGCAGTTCTTC.

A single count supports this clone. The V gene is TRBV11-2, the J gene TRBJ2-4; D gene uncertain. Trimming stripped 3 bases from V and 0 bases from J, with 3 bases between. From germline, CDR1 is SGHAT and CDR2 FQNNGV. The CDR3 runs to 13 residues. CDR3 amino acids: CASSFLAKNIQYF. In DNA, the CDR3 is TGTGCCAGCAGCTTTCTAGCCAAAAACATTCAGTACTTC.

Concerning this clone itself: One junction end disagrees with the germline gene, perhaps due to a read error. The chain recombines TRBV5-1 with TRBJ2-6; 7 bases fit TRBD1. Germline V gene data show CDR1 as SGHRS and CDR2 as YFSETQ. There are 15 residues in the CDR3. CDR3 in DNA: TGCGTCAGCAGCTCAGGGGGCTCTGGGGCCAACGTCCTGACTTTC. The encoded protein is CVSSSGGSGANVLTF.

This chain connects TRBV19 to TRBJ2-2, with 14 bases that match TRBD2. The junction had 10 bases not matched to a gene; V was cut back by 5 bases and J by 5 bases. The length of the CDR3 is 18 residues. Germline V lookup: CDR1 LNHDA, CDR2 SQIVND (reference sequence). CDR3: CASSSGLAGGLVTGELFF. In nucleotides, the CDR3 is TGTGCCAGTAGTTCCGGACTAGCGGGAGGTTTGGTGACCGGGGAGCTGTTTTTT.

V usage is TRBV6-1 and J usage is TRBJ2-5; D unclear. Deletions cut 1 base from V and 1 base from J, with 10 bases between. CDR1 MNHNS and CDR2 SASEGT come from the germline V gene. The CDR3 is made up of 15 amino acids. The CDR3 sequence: CASSEGSRLQETQYF. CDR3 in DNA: TGTGCCAGCAGTGAAGGATCCAGACTCCAAGAGACCCAGTACTTC.

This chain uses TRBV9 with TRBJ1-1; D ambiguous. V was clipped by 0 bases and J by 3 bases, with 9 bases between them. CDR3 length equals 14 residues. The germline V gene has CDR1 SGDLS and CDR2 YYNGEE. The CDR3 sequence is CASSVGFGDTEAFF. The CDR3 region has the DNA TGTGCCAGCAGCGTAGGTTTCGGGGACACTGAAGCTTTCTTT. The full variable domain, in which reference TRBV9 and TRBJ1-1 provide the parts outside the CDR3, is DSGVTQTPKHLITATGQRVTLRCSPRSGDLSVYWYQQSLDQGLQFLIQYYNGEERAKGNILERFSAQQFPDLHSELNLSSLELGDSALYFCASSVGFGDTEAFFGQGTRLTVV.

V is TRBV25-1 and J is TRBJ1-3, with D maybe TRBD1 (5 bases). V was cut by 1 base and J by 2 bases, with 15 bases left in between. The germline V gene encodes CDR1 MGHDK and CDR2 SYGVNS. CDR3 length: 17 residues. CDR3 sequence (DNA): TGTGCCAGCAGTGAATGGGGCGGGGTCCATCCTGGAAACACCATATATTTT. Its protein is CASSEWGGVHPGNTIYF.

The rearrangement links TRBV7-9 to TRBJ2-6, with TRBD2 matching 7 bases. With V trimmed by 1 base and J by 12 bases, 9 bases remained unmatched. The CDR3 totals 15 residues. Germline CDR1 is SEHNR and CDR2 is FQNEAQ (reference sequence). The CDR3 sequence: CASSLVALAVPVLTF. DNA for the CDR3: TGTGCCAGCAGCTTAGTGGCGCTAGCGGTCCCCGTCCTGACTTTC.

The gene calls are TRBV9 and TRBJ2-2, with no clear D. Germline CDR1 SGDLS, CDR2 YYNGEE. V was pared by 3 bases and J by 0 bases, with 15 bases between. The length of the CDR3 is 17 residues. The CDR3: CASSANRETPNTGELFF. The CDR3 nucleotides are TGTGCCAGCAGCGCAAACAGAGAAACCCCGAACACCGGGGAGCTGTTTTTT.

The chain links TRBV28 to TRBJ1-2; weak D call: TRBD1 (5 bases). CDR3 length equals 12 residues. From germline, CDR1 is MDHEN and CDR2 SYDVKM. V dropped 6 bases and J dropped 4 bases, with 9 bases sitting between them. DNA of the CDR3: TGTGCCAGCAGGCAGGACACCTATGGCTACACCTTC. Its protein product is CASRQDTYGYTF.

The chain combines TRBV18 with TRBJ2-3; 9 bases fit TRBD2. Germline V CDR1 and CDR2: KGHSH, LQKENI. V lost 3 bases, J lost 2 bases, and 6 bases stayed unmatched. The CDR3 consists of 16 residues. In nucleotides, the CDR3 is TGTGCCAGCTCACCTTCTAGCGGGGTGGACACAGATACGCAGTATTTT. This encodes CASSPSSGVDTDTQYF. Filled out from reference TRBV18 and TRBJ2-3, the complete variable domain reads NAGVMQNPRHLVRRRGQEARLRCSPMKGHSHVYWYRQLPEEGLKFMVYLQKENIIDESGMPKERFSAEFPKEGPSILRIQQVVRGDSAAYFCASSPSSGVDTDTQYFGPGTRLTVL.

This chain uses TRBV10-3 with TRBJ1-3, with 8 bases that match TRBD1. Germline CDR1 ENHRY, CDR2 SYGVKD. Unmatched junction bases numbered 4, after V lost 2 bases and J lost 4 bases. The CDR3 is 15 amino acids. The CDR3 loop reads CAISEQGARGNTIYF. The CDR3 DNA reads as TGTGCCATCAGTGAGCAGGGGGCGAGAGGAAACACCATATATTTT.